The 24 T cell receptor beta chains presented below share a single source sample, sequenced in a study of shared clonotypes between healthy human individuals (dated by TCRdb to about 2020). For the CD8 naive samples, CD45RO-negative cells were positively selected for CCR7, yielding a CD45RA+CCR7+ population from which TemRA cells were excluded. The method was the immunoSEQ multiplex PCR assay. The clones in this table, taken by TCRdb from immuneACCESS, are in-frame only. Not every clone is retained; where verified, under half of the shortfall comes from an unresolved V gene, and the cause of the rest is unknown. Within this sample are around 550,000 clones, with around 95% of them counted one time only. The ten largest clones take up about 0.11% of the sample. What was sequenced was naive CD8+ T cells sorted from blood. The cell subset or site label here, explained by the study, means: CD45RA+CCR7+. These receptor sequences come from a woman younger than 45 in good health.

The chain has TRBV6-1 and TRBJ2-7; a possible D gene is TRBD2 (6 bases). This CDR3 is built from 17 residues. Trimming shortened V by 4 bases and J by 3 bases, and 22 bases separated the two germline ends. Germline values: CDR1 MNHNS, CDR2 SASEGT. In nucleotides, the CDR3 is TGTGCCAGCAGTGGACTAGTTTATAGGCCTCCGGGCTACGAGCAGTACTTC. Protein sequence: CASSGLVYRPPGYEQYF.

This clone was detected only a few times. The chain uses TRBV18 and TRBJ1-3; a weak D match, TRBD1 (6 bases). This CDR3 is 17 amino acids long. Trimming removed 4 bases from V and 3 bases from J, with 19 bases in between. CDR1 KGHSH and CDR2 LQKENI come from the germline V gene. The DNA for the CDR3 is TGTGCCAGCTCACGACCTCTGGCGGGGGCGATTGGAAACACCATATATTTT. Translated, it gives CASSRPLAGAIGNTIYF.

The V gene is TRBV11-2, the J gene TRBJ1-1; D remains unclear. Looked up from germline, CDR1 is SGHAT and CDR2 is FQNNGV. The CDR3 has 15 amino acids. With 0 bases removed from V and 1 base from J, the gap between germline ends came to 9 bases. This CDR3 is CASSLDGWGNTEAFF. Written as DNA, the CDR3 is TGTGCCAGCAGCTTAGATGGGTGGGGGAACACTGAAGCTTTCTTT.

V usage is TRBV4-1 and J usage is TRBJ2-2; D is ambiguous. This CDR3 is built from 14 residues. V was shortened by 0 bases and J by 5 bases, with 7 bases between the two germline ends. The germline CDR1 and CDR2 sequences are MGHRA and YSYEKL. The DNA of the CDR3 is TGCGCCAGCAGCCAAGAGTGGGGTACCGGGGAGCTGTTTTTT. Translation gives CASSQEWGTGELFF.

V and J are TRBV27 and TRBJ2-7; perhaps D is TRBD1 or TRBD2 (5 bases each). Trimming cost V 5 bases and J 2 bases, with 10 bases left between them. Per germline, CDR1 MNHEY and CDR2 SMNVEV (reference sequence). The CDR3 is 13 residues long. The CDR3 DNA reads as TGTGCCAGCAGTGGGGGACCGACCTACGAGCAGTACTTC. Its translation is CASSGGPTYEQYF.

CDR3: CASSRGGGEQYF. DNA for the CDR3: TGTGCCAGCAGCAGGGGCGGGGGAGAGCAGTACTTC. This rearrangement joins TRBV7-6 to TRBJ2-7, with 7 bases identical to TRBD2. This CDR3 is built from 12 residues. Per the germline V gene, CDR1 is SGHVS and CDR2 is FNYEAQ. After removal of 5 bases from V and 7 bases from J, the junction contained 5 bases not matched to a gene.

V and J are TRBV2 and TRBJ2-3; D is perhaps TRBD1 or TRBD2 (7 bases each). In germline, CDR1 is SNHLY, CDR2 FYNNEI. The CDR3 sequence is 15 residues long. Trimming took off 7 bases at V and 0 bases at J, with 14 bases between the two ends. The CDR3 nucleotides are TGTGCCAGCACCAGGGGGGGGGTTAGCACAGATACGCAGTATTTT. As protein: CASTRGGVSTDTQYF.

This chain links TRBV19 with TRBJ2-5; possibly TRBD1 or TRBD2 for D (5 bases each). Germline V gives CDR1 LNHDA, CDR2 SQIVND (reference sequence). This CDR3 has 13 amino acids. V was cut by 3 bases and J by 5 bases, with 10 bases left in between. The CDR3 bases are TGTGCCAGTAGTATTGAGAGGGGTGAGACCCAGTACTTC. The encoded protein is CASSIERGETQYF.

The V and J genes are TRBV6-6 and TRBJ1-1; tentative D call: TRBD1 (5 bases). CDR1 MNHNY and CDR2 SVGAGI come from the germline V gene (reference sequence). V gave up 7 bases and J gave up 1 base, with 13 bases separating them. This CDR3 has 14 residues. The CDR3: CASTELTGNTEAFF. CDR3 bases: TGTGCCAGCACCGAACTAACAGGGAACACTGAAGCTTTCTTT.

This clone was detected only once. The rearrangement links TRBV7-9 to TRBJ1-4; no definite D call. With 4 bases removed from V and 13 bases from J, the gap between germline ends came to 13 bases. This CDR3 region has 12 residues. CDR1 is SEHNR and CDR2 is FQNEAQ in the germline V gene (reference sequence). The CDR3 spells CASSSRTAGLFF. CDR3 in DNA: TGTGCCAGCAGCTCGAGAACAGCGGGACTGTTTTTT.

V and J are TRBV7-9 and TRBJ2-7; TRBD1 might be the D (5 bases). V lost 6 bases to trimming and J lost 0 bases, with 15 bases between them. The CDR3 totals 15 residues. Germline V gene lookup returns CDR1 SEHNR and CDR2 FQNEAQ (reference sequence). CDR3 in DNA: TGTGCCAGCAGTGATCAGGGCAGGAGCTCCTACGAGCAGTACTTC. Translating gives CASSDQGRSSYEQYF. Based on the CDR3 plus reference TRBV7-9 and TRBJ2-7, the full variable domain is DTGVSQNPRHKITKRGQNVTFRCDPISEHNRLYWYRQTLGQGPEFLTYFQNEAQLEKSRLLSDRFSAERPKGSFSTLEIQRTEQGDSAMYLCASSDQGRSSYEQYFGPGTRLTVT.

The chain employs TRBV13 and TRBJ2-2, with 9 bases fitting TRBD2. V was clipped by 2 bases and J by 3 bases; unmatched bases: 4. The CDR3 is 16 amino acids. CDR1 is PRHDT and CDR2 is FYEKMQ in the germline V gene (reference sequence). The CDR3: CASSLRVAGDTGELFF. Here the CDR3 DNA reads TGTGCCAGCAGCTTACGGGTAGCGGGAGACACCGGGGAGCTGTTTTTT.

The chain is built from TRBV7-9 and TRBJ2-7, with TRBD2 matching over 8 bases. Germline V gene lookup returns CDR1 SEHNR and CDR2 FQNEAQ (reference sequence). Trimming took 4 bases from V and 2 from J; bases not matched to a gene: 16. This CDR3 comprises 18 residues. The CDR3 DNA is TGTGCCAGCAGCTCCACCTTCAAACCGGGACTAGTGACCTACGAGCAGTACTTC. It codes for CASSSTFKPGLVTYEQYF.

This clone was seen a single time. J is TRBJ2-1 and V is TRBV5-6, with TRBD2 matching over 7 bases. CDR1 is SGHDT and CDR2 is YYEEEE in the germline V gene. CDR3 length equals 14 residues. Unmatched junction bases numbered 3, after V lost 1 base and J lost 5 bases. CDR3 region: CASSLTSVDNEQFF. The CDR3 DNA reads TGTGCCAGCAGCTTGACTAGCGTAGACAATGAGCAGTTCTTC.

The chain recombines TRBV6-5 with TRBJ1-2; D might be TRBD1 (6 bases). Trimming took off 0 bases at V and 7 bases at J, with 12 bases between the two ends. This CDR3 has 14 amino acids. Germline CDR1 reads MNHEY; CDR2 reads SVGAGI. DNA of the CDR3: TGTGCCAGCAGTTACTCGATGGGACATGGTGGCTACACCTTC. Translated, it gives CASSYSMGHGGYTF.

V usage is TRBV13 and J usage is TRBJ2-7, with 11 bases aligning to TRBD1. Germline CDR1 PRHDT, CDR2 FYEKMQ (reference sequence). J gave up 7 bases and V 8 bases, and 10 bases lay outside the gene matches. The CDR3 is 14 residues long. The CDR3 bases are TGTGCCAGCGGGTTCGGACAGGGGGCTGGGGAGCAGTACTTC. This codes for CASGFGQGAGEQYF.

The chain links TRBV4-1 to TRBJ1-2; D unresolved. Trimming left V 4 bases short and J 7 bases short, with 13 bases between. Germline assignment: CDR1 MGHRA and CDR2 YSYEKL. This CDR3 region has 13 residues. CDR3 sequence (DNA): TGCGCCAGCAGCCTCCTGGGGAGTGTTGGCTACACCTTC. It translates to CASSLLGSVGYTF.

Only a few counts were recorded for this clone. The V and J genes are TRBV28 and TRBJ2-7; D remains ambiguous. CDR1 MDHEN and CDR2 SYDVKM come from the germline V gene. There are 12 residues in the CDR3. Between the trimmed V and J ends, which lost 5 bases and 2 bases, there was a span of 7 bases. Written as DNA, the CDR3 is TGTGCCAGCAGTGACGTAGCCTACGAGCAGTACTTC. This gives the protein CASSDVAYEQYF.

V is TRBV27 and J is TRBJ2-7, with TRBD1 matching over 7 bases. This CDR3 has 13 amino acids. Germline CDR1 and CDR2: MNHEY and SMNVEV (reference sequence). As DNA, the CDR3 is TGTGTGTCCGGGGAAGGGGGCATGGACGAGCAGTACTTC. This codes for CVSGEGGMDEQYF.

J is TRBJ2-5 and V is TRBV5-1, with 11 bases fitting TRBD2. The CDR3 spans 18 residues. V shed 5 bases, J shed 1 base, and the junction held 13 bases outside the gene matches. CDR1 and CDR2 (germline): SGHRS, YFSETQ. In DNA form, the CDR3 reads TGCGCCAGCAGGAACGGGACTAGCGGATACTTAAGCCAAGAGACCCAGTACTTC. It encodes CASRNGTSGYLSQETQYF.

The chain employs TRBV4-1 and TRBJ2-2; a possible D gene is TRBD1 (6 bases). In germline, CDR1 is MGHRA, CDR2 YSYEKL. V was clipped by 0 bases and J by 8 bases, with 13 bases between them. The CDR3 has 15 residues. CDR3 coding DNA: TGCGCCAGCAGCCAAGAAGCCCAGGGGAAGGGGGAGCTGTTTTTT. It translates to CASSQEAQGKGELFF.

This clone was detected once. The rearrangement uses TRBV11-3 and TRBJ2-7; 7 positions agree with TRBD2. The CDR3 is 19 residues long. The junction had 21 bases not matched to a gene; V was cut back by 0 bases and J by 7 bases. CDR1 and CDR2 from the germline V gene are SGHNT and YENEEA. CDR3 sequence (DNA): TGTGCCAGCAGCTTAGAGGCAGGGTGCGTTCTGGCGGGAGTTCGTGAGCAGTACTTC. As protein: CASSLEAGCVLAGVREQYF.

This chain links TRBV10-2 with TRBJ1-5, with 8 nucleotides matching TRBD1. Germline CDR1 is WSHSY and CDR2 is SAAADI. This CDR3 has 15 residues. V lost 4 bases to trimming and J lost 3 bases; unmatched junction nucleotides: 5. CDR3 protein: CASSAQGANNQPQHF. In DNA, the CDR3 is TGCGCCAGCAGTGCCCAGGGGGCGAACAATCAGCCCCAGCATTTT.

In its sample, this clone was seen once. The rearrangement links TRBV6-1 to TRBJ1-5, with TRBD1 as a possible D gene (6 bases). CDR3 length: 12 residues. Trimming cost V 7 bases and J 12 bases, with 16 bases left between them. CDR1 MNHNS and CDR2 SASEGT come from the germline V gene. The CDR3 coding sequence is TGTGCCAGCACCGACACAGGAGGGGGCCAGCATTTT. This gives the protein CASTDTGGGQHF.